The 11 T cell receptor beta chains below come from one sample, sequenced in a study of blood T cell repertoires in COVID-19. Measured with immunoSEQ multiplex PCR; TCRdb has only the in-frame clones, and not every one. The sample lists about 26,000 clones; roughly 90% were seen once. The sample comprised peripheral blood. Every receptor here comes from a human donor in a cohort sampled during active COVID-19.

This sequence joins TRBV28 and TRBJ2-7; 7 positions match TRBD1. The junction had 3 bases not matched to a gene; V was cut back by 1 base and J by 0 bases. The CDR3 is made up of 15 amino acids. CDR1 MDHEN and CDR2 SYDVKM come from the germline V gene. In DNA, the CDR3 is TGTGCCAGCAGTTTATACCGGGACAGCTCCTACGAGCAGTACTTC. Translating it yields CASSLYRDSSYEQYF.

The count of this clone is one. The rearrangement joins TRBV5-1 to TRBJ1-1, with D possibly matching TRBD1 (5 bases). The CDR3 covers 15 residues. CDR1 is SGHRS and CDR2 is YFSETQ in the germline V gene. Trimming stripped 3 bases from V and 4 bases from J, with 16 bases between. CDR3 DNA sequence: TGCGCCAGCAGCTCCGGGGGGATGGCAGGCACTGAAGCTTTCTTT. The encoded protein is CASSSGGMAGTEAFF. Drawing the rest from reference TRBV5-1 and TRBJ1-1, the complete variable domain is KAGVTQTPRYLIKTRGQQVTLSCSPISGHRSVSWYQQTPGQGLQFLFEYFSETQRNKGNFPGRFSGRQFSNSRSEMNVSTLELGDSALYLCASSSGGMAGTEAFFGQGTRLTVV.

This chain links TRBV7-2 with TRBJ2-3; no definite D call. Trimming stripped 5 bases from V and 4 bases from J, with 10 bases between. This CDR3 contains 13 residues. Germline values: CDR1 SGHTA, CDR2 FQGNSA. CDR3 DNA: TGTGCCAGCAGCCCCCCTACCGCAGATACGCAGTATTTT. Translating it yields CASSPPTADTQYF. Full variable domain (outside the CDR3, taken from reference TRBV7-2 and TRBJ2-3): GAGVSQSPSNKVTEKGKDVELRCDPISGHTALYWYRQSLGQGLEFLIYFQGNSAPDKSGLPSDRFSAERTGGSVSTLTIQRTQQEDSAVYLCASSPPTADTQYFGPGTRLTVL.

The chain carries TRBV18 and TRBJ2-7, with a weak D call TRBD2 (5 bases). The V and J ends lost 4 bases and 5 bases respectively, with 12 bases between them. CDR1 is KGHSH, CDR2 LQKENI, per germline. The CDR3 sequence is 13 residues long. In DNA, the CDR3 is TGTGCCAGCTCACTCGGGGTAGGAAACGAGCAGTACTTC. Amino acids: CASSLGVGNEQYF.

This clone has just one count. The V and J genes are TRBV28 and TRBJ2-1; maybe TRBD2 (5 bases). Germline CDR1 and CDR2: MDHEN and SYDVKM. The CDR3 loop spans 14 amino acids. V was pared by 6 bases and J by 0 bases, with 9 bases between. Here the CDR3 DNA reads TGTGCCAGCAGGGAGAGGGCCTCCTACAATGAGCAGTTCTTC. Translated, it gives CASRERASYNEQFF.

The chain employs TRBV6-5 and TRBJ1-2; 10 bases are shared with TRBD1. The J segment lost 6 bases and the V segment lost 5 bases, leaving 9 bases of the junction unmatched. This CDR3 comprises 15 residues. Germline V lookup: CDR1 MNHEY, CDR2 SVGAGI. DNA of the CDR3: TGTGCCAGCAGTACGAACCCGGGACAGGGGCATGGCTACACCTTC. Its translation is CASSTNPGQGHGYTF.

The J gene is TRBJ2-5, the V gene TRBV7-2; weak D call: TRBD1 (5 bases). The CDR3 contains 14 residues. From germline, CDR1 is SGHTA and CDR2 FQGNSA. Trimming took off 5 bases at V and 2 bases at J, with 12 bases between the two ends. The CDR3 DNA sequence: TGTGCCAGCAGCCTGATTCAGGGTCAAGAGACCCAGTACTTC. It is translated as CASSLIQGQETQYF.

The chain employs TRBV28 and TRBJ2-4; a weak D match, TRBD2 (6 bases). The CDR3 is 16 residues long. Between the trimmed V and J ends, which lost 3 bases and 2 bases, there was a span of 14 bases. Germline values: CDR1 MDHEN, CDR2 SYDVKM. As DNA, the CDR3 is TGTGCCAGCAGTTTGGGCAGGGAGGACACCAAAAACATTCAGTACTTC. Its translation: CASSLGREDTKNIQYF.

V gene TRBV11-2 combines with J gene TRBJ2-3; possible D gene TRBD2, 5 bases. V dropped 1 base and J dropped 10 bases, with 6 bases sitting between them. Germline values: CDR1 SGHAT, CDR2 FQNNGV. This CDR3 contains 11 residues. CDR3 amino acids: CASSLALAQYF. In DNA form, the CDR3 reads TGTGCCAGCAGCTTAGCACTAGCGCAGTATTTT.

The gene calls are TRBV28 and TRBJ2-4, with TRBD1 matching over 9 bases. The CDR3 covers 15 residues. Germline lookup yields CDR1 MDHEN and CDR2 SYDVKM. Unmatched junction bases numbered 10, after V lost 4 bases and J lost 9 bases. CDR3 sequence (DNA): TGTGCCAGCAGTTCGTCACAGGGGGCGCGGGGCATTCAGTACTTC. Translating gives CASSSSQGARGIQYF.

The CDR3 loop is CASSLRMGQGGIHRDTQYF. The CDR3, as DNA: TGCGCCAGCAGCTTGAGGATGGGACAGGGAGGGATTCATAGGGATACGCAGTATTTT. This chain uses TRBV5-1 with TRBJ2-3; 9 bases are shared with TRBD1. The J segment lost 6 bases and the V segment lost 1 base, leaving 18 bases of the junction unmatched. Per germline, CDR1 SGHRS and CDR2 YFSETQ. There are 19 residues in the CDR3. The full variable domain, in which reference TRBV5-1 and TRBJ2-3 provide the parts outside the CDR3, is KAGVTQTPRYLIKTRGQQVTLSCSPISGHRSVSWYQQTPGQGLQFLFEYFSETQRNKGNFPGRFSGRQFSNSRSEMNVSTLELGDSALYLCASSLRMGQGGIHRDTQYFGPGTRLTVL.